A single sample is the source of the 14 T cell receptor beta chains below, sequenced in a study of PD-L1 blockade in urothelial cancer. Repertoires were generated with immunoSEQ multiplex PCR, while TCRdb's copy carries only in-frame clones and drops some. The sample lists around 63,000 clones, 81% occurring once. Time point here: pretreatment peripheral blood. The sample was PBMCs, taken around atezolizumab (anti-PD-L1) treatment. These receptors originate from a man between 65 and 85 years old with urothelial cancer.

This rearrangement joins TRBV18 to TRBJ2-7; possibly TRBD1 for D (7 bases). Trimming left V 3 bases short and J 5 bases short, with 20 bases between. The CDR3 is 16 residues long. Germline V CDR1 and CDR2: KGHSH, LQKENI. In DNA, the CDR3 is TGTGCCAGCTCACCCCGCAGGCCAGGGGGGCATAACGAGCAGTACTTC. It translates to CASSPRRPGGHNEQYF.

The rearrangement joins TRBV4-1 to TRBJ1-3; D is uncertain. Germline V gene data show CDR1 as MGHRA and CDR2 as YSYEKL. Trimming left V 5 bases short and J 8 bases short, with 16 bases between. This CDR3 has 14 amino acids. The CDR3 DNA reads TGCGCCAGCAGCTATCAAGGCCCTCGGGACACCATATATTTT. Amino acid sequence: CASSYQGPRDTIYF.

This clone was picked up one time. CDR3 loop: CASSAGEANQPQHF. The CDR3 DNA follows: TGTGCCAGCAGCGCCGGGGAAGCGAATCAGCCCCAGCATTTT. J is TRBJ1-5 and V is TRBV7-9, with no clear D. The length of the CDR3 is 14 residues. The germline V gene encodes CDR1 SEHNR and CDR2 FQNEAQ (reference sequence). V dropped 5 bases and J dropped 4 bases, with 12 bases sitting between them.

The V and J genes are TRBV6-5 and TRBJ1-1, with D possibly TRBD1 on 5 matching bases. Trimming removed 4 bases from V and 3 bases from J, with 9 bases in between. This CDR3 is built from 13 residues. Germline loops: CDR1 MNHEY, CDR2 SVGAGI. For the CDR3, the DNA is TGTGCCAGCAGTTGGGGGAGGGACACTGAAGCTTTCTTT. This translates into CASSWGRDTEAFF.

The CDR3 bases are TGTGCCAGCAGCTTAGGTGGTAGCGGGGGAGATACGCAGTATTTT. Protein product: CASSLGGSGGDTQYF. This chain joins TRBV7-6 and TRBJ2-3; 9 nucleotides match TRBD2. Germline V gives CDR1 SGHVS, CDR2 FNYEAQ. The CDR3 extends over 15 amino acids. The V gene end was trimmed by 1 base and the J gene end by 5 bases; junction bases not matched to a gene: 4.

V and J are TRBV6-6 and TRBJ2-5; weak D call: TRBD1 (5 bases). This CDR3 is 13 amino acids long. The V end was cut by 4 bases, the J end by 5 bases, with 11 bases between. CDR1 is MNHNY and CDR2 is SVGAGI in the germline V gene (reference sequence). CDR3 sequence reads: CASSSRVSETQYF. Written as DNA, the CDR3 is TGTGCCAGCAGTTCCAGGGTGTCGGAGACCCAGTACTTC.

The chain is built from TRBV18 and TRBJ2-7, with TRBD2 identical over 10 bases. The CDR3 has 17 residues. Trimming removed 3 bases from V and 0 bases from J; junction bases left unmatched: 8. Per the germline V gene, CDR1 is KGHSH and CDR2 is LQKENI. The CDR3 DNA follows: TGTGCCAGCTCACCTTTTGGACTAGCGGATAGCTCCTACGAGCAGTACTTC. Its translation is CASSPFGLADSSYEQYF.

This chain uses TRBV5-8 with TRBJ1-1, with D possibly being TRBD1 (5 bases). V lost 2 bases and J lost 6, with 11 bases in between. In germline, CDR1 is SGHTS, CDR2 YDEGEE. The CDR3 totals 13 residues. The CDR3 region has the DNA TGTGCCAGCAGCTTTGGGGGGATAGCTGAAGCTTTCTTT. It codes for CASSFGGIAEAFF. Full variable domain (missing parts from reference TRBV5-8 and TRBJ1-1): EAGVTQSPTHLIKTRGQQATLRCSPISGHTSVYWYQQALGLGLQFLLWYDEGEERNRGNFPPRFSGRQFPNYSSELNVNALELEDSALYLCASSFGGIAEAFFGQGTRLTVV.

The DNA of the CDR3 is TGTGCCAGTAGTATCGACATTAACTATGGCTACACCTTC. This encodes CASSIDINYGYTF. The chain recombines TRBV19 with TRBJ1-2; D call uncertain. Germline CDR1 reads LNHDA; CDR2 reads SQIVND (reference sequence). Between the trimmed V and J ends, which lost 3 bases and 1 base, there was a span of 6 bases. The CDR3 contains 13 residues.

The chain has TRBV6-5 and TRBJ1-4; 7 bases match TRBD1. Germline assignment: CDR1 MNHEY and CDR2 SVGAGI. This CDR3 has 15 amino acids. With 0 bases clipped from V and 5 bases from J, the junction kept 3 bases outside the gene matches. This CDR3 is CASSYSQGENEKLFF. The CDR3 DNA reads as TGTGCCAGCAGTTACTCTCAGGGGGAGAATGAAAAACTGTTTTTT.

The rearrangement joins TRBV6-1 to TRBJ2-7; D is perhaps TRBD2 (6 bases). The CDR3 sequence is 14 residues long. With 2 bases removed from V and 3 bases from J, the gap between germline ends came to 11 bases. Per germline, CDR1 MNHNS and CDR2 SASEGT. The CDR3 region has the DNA TGTGCCAGCAGTGAACGGCGGGGATACTACGAGCAGTACTTC. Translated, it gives CASSERRGYYEQYF.

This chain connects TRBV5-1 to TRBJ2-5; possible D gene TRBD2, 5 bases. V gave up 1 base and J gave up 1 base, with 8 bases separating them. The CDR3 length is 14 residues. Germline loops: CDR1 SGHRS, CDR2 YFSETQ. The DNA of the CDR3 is TGCGCCAGCAGCTTGCCGGGGATCCAAGAGACCCAGTACTTC. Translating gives CASSLPGIQETQYF.

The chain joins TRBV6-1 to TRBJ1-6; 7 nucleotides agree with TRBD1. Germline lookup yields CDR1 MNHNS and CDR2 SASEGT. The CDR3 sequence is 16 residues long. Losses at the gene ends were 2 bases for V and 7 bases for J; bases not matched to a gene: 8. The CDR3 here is CASSERGTDLNSPLHF. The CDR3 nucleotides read TGTGCCAGCAGTGAAAGGGGGACAGACCTCAATTCACCCCTCCACTTT.

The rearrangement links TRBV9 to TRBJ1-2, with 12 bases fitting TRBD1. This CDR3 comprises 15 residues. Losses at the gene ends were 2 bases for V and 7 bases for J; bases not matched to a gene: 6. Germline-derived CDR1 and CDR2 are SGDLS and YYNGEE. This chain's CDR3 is CASSVSGTGGRGYTF. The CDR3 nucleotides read TGTGCCAGCAGCGTCTCCGGGACAGGGGGCCGTGGCTACACCTTC.